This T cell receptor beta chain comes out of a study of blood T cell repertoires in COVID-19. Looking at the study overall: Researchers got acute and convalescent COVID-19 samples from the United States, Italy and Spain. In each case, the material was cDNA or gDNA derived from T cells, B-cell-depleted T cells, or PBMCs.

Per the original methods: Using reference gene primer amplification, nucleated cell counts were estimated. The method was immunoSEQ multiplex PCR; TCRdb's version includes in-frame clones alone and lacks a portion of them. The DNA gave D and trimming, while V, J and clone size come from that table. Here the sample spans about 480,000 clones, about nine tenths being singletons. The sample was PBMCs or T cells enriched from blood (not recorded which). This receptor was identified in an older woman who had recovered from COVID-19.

The CDR3 nucleotides are TGTGCCAGCAGTTATGATAGTTTCGGGGCAGATACGCAGTATTTT. Protein sequence: CASSYDSFGADTQYF. The V gene is TRBV6-2 or TRBV6-3, the J gene TRBJ2-3, with D possibly being TRBD2 (5 bases). V lost 3 bases to trimming and J lost 4 bases, with 14 bases between them. Germline-derived CDR1 and CDR2 are MNHEY and SVGEGT. CDR3 length: 15 amino acids.